Shown below are 25 T cell receptor beta chains from a single sample sequenced in a study of post-analysis software for immune sequencing data. Libraries were made from TCR beta cDNA, and they carried unique molecular identifiers. TCRdb used MiXCR to reprocess the PCR reads, holding one entry per CDR3 protein. The sample has about 760,000 distinct CDR3 sequences, about 27% seen once. The antigens these receptors bind are not known. Study-level findings and limits: Controls showed lower frequencies than patients for a handful of TRBV segments, and TRBV5-6, TRBV5-1 and TRBV20-1 were among these.

Sequencing was performed on blood. These receptors all come from a girl aged 5 to 17 with multiple sclerosis.

This clonotype was detected only once. The V and J genes are TRBV7-9 and TRBJ2-1; 8 bases agree with TRBD2. V shed 10 bases and J 4 bases; nucleotides not matched to a gene: 15. This CDR3 spans 16 amino acids. Germline lookup yields CDR1 SEHNR and CDR2 FQNEAQ (reference sequence). The CDR3 region has the DNA TGTGCCACCAGTGATTTAACGGCGGGAGGATACAATGAGCAGTTCTTC. Residues: CATSDLTAGGYNEQFF.

The chain carries TRBV4-1 and TRBJ1-2; 7 bases fit TRBD1. Germline loops: CDR1 MGHRA, CDR2 YSYEKL. This CDR3 spans 14 amino acids. Trimming took 3 bases from V and 8 from J; bases not matched to a gene: 9. The DNA for the CDR3 is TGCGCCAGCAGCCAGGCCGGACAGGTCCGAGGCTACACCTTC. It is translated as CASSQAGQVRGYTF.

In this sample, this clonotype turned up a few times. CDR3 in DNA: TGTGCCAGCAGTTTATCACAGGGGGCCACCTACGAGCAGTACTTC. This sequence encodes CASSLSQGATYEQYF. The V gene is TRBV27, the J gene TRBJ2-7, with 9 bases matching TRBD1. Trimming at V came to 0 bases and at J to 2 bases, leaving 2 bases not matched to a gene. Germline lookup yields CDR1 MNHEY and CDR2 SMNVEV (reference sequence). The CDR3 loop spans 15 amino acids.

This clonotype was seen a few times. The chain combines TRBV25-1 with TRBJ2-3, with no clear D. In germline, CDR1 is MGHDK, CDR2 SYGVNS. The germline V and J ends were trimmed by 3 bases and 1 base, with 8 bases remaining between them. The CDR3 totals 14 residues. CDR3 coding DNA: TGTGCCAGCAGTGAGGACGCAGGCACAGATACGCAGTATTTT. This sequence encodes CASSEDAGTDTQYF.

This clonotype has only a few counts. The chain has TRBV7-8 and TRBJ2-7; 7 bases align to TRBD2. There are 14 residues in the CDR3. Losses at the gene ends were 6 bases for V and 3 bases for J; bases not matched to a gene: 8. Germline V CDR1 and CDR2: SGHVS, FQNEAQ. CDR3 bases: TGTGCCAGCAGATTTAAAGCGGGAAGCTACGAGCAGTACTTC. Protein product: CASRFKAGSYEQYF.

This clonotype has a handful of counts. This chain connects TRBV29-1 to TRBJ1-1; D call uncertain. V lost 4 bases, J lost 1 base, and 7 bases lay in between. This CDR3 is built from 12 residues. CDR1 is SQVTM and CDR2 is ANQGSEA in the germline V gene. The CDR3 DNA is TGCAGCGTTGGACTGACGAACACTGAAGCTTTCTTT. Residues: CSVGLTNTEAFF.

The chain is built from TRBV20-1 and TRBJ1-4; unclear D gene. CDR1 and CDR2 (germline): DFQATT, SNEGSKA (reference sequence). Trimming took 0 bases from V and 0 from J, leaving 8 bases between them. The CDR3 is made up of 15 amino acids. Here the CDR3 DNA reads TGCAGTGCTAGAGATAACGGCTCAACTAATGAAAAACTGTTTTTT. This sequence encodes CSARDNGSTNEKLFF.

The rearrangement uses TRBV11-2 and TRBJ2-7; a weak D match, TRBD2 (6 bases). This CDR3 has 16 amino acids. CDR1 is SGHAT, CDR2 FQNNGV, per germline. The V and J ends lost 2 bases and 3 bases respectively, with 17 bases between them. CDR3 region: CASSLLRGGVGYEQYF. The CDR3 nucleotides are TGTGCCAGCAGCTTACTTAGGGGCGGGGTTGGCTACGAGCAGTACTTC. Filled out from reference TRBV11-2 and TRBJ2-7, the complete variable domain reads EAGVAQSPRYKIIEKRQSVAFWCNPISGHATLYWYQQILGQGPKLLIQFQNNGVVDDSQLPKDRFSAERLKGVDSTLKIQPAKLEDSAVYLCASSLLRGGVGYEQYFGPGTRLTVT.

The genes are TRBV2 and TRBJ2-5; the D is unclear. This CDR3 spans 14 amino acids. V lost 3 bases, J lost 4 bases, and 12 bases lay in between. Looked up from germline, CDR1 is SNHLY and CDR2 is FYNNEI. CDR3 residues: CASSDYLGAETQYF. CDR3 coding DNA: TGTGCCAGCAGTGATTATTTGGGTGCAGAGACCCAGTACTTC.

This clonotype has a single count. This chain links TRBV7-9 with TRBJ2-7; D call uncertain. With 5 bases removed from V and 2 bases from J, the gap between germline ends came to 10 bases. CDR3 length: 13 amino acids. The germline CDR1 and CDR2 sequences are SEHNR and FQNEAQ (reference sequence). The CDR3 DNA reads TGTGCCAGCAGCCTTGTCCGAACCTACGAGCAGTACTTC. Residues: CASSLVRTYEQYF.

The chain employs TRBV5-6 and TRBJ2-5, with 9 bases fitting TRBD1. The J call may be faulty, since TRBJ2-7 better matches the DNA end. The germline V gene has CDR1 SGHDT and CDR2 YYEEEE. The length of the CDR3 is 15 residues. CDR3 residues: CASRGPGQGSHEQYF. CDR3 in DNA: TGTGCCAGCAGGGGGCCGGGACAGGGATCTCACGAGCAGTACTTC.

This chain links TRBV6-5 with TRBJ2-1, with unresolved D. V gave up 2 bases and J gave up 0 bases, with 11 bases separating them. Germline CDR1 reads MNHEY; CDR2 reads SVGAGI. This CDR3 is built from 16 residues. CDR3 coding DNA: TGTGCCAGCAGTTACGGCAGCTCGAGCTCCTACAATGAGCAGTTCTTC. As protein: CASSYGSSSSYNEQFF.

In regard to this clonotype: A junction boundary mismatches the germline segment, possibly from a read error. The chain uses TRBV6-5 and TRBJ2-1; D gene unclear. The length of the CDR3 is 16 residues. Germline values: CDR1 MNHEY, CDR2 SVGAGI. CDR3: CASSREYPSSCNEQFF. In nucleotides, the CDR3 is TGTGCCAGCAGCCGAGAGTACCCCAGCTCCTGCAATGAGCAGTTCTTC.

The chain recombines TRBV3-1 with TRBJ2-3, with D perhaps matching TRBD1 or TRBD2 (5 bases each). Trimming removed 4 bases from V and 2 bases from J, with 13 bases in between. The CDR3 loop spans 15 amino acids. CDR1 LGHDT and CDR2 YNNKEL come from the germline V gene (reference sequence). The CDR3 here is CASSRRDRSTDTQYF. The CDR3 nucleotides are TGTGCCAGCAGCCGTCGGGACCGTTCCACAGATACGCAGTATTTT.

This chain uses TRBV12-3 or TRBV12-4 with TRBJ2-6, with TRBD1 matching over 7 bases. The CDR3 loop spans 17 amino acids. Trimming at V came to 6 bases and at J to 2 bases, leaving 10 bases not matched to a gene. The DNA for the CDR3 is TGTGCCAGCAGGACAAGACAGGGTGGTGCTGGGGCCAACGTCCTGACTTTC. Protein: CASRTRQGGAGANVLTF.

This clonotype was picked up many times. The rearrangement links TRBV7-2 to TRBJ2-7; TRBD1 agrees at 7 bases. The CDR3 is 15 residues long. CDR1 is SGHTA, CDR2 FQGNSA, per germline. The J segment lost 2 bases and the V segment lost 1 base, leaving 5 bases of the junction unmatched. The CDR3 region has the DNA TGTGCCAGCAGCTTAGTTCCGGGACAGCCCTACGAGCAGTACTTC. Its protein is CASSLVPGQPYEQYF.

With respect to this clonotype: Germline and junction disagree at one end, which may indicate a read error. The genes are TRBV3-1 and TRBJ2-7; D possibly corresponds to TRBD2 (7 bases). CDR3 length equals 14 residues. Per the germline V gene, CDR1 is LGHDT and CDR2 is YNNKEL (reference sequence). CDR3 protein: CANSPAGALYEQYF. CDR3 DNA sequence: TGTGCCAACAGCCCCGCGGGGGCCCTATACGAGCAGTACTTC.

This chain connects TRBV6-5 to TRBJ2-2, with TRBD1 as a possible D gene (5 bases). V shed 4 bases and J shed 0 bases, with 12 bases lying between them. CDR1 MNHEY and CDR2 SVGAGI come from the germline V gene. This CDR3 is 16 amino acids long. The CDR3 here is CASSSPRQTNTGELFF. The CDR3 nucleotides are TGTGCCAGCAGTTCGCCTAGACAGACGAACACCGGGGAGCTGTTTTTT.

The chain joins TRBV6-1 to TRBJ2-3; 13 nucleotides match TRBD2. The length of the CDR3 is 16 residues. With V trimmed by 2 bases and J by 6 bases, 5 bases remained unmatched. Germline CDR1 and CDR2: MNHNS and SASEGT. CDR3 sequence reads: CASSETLAGGSDTQYF. The CDR3 DNA reads as TGTGCCAGCAGTGAAACACTAGCGGGAGGGAGCGATACGCAGTATTTT.

The gene calls are TRBV5-1 and TRBJ1-2; D unclear. Trimming removed 2 bases from V and 2 bases from J, with 10 bases in between. CDR3 length: 14 residues. From germline, CDR1 is SGHRS and CDR2 YFSETQ. The CDR3 coding sequence is TGCGCCAGCAGCTTAGACGCCAGGAACTATGGCTACACCTTC. This gives the protein CASSLDARNYGYTF.

This clonotype was observed a handful of times. Here the CDR3 DNA reads TGTGCCAGCAGCTTACCAGGGACACACCATAATTCACCCCTCCACTTT. Its protein product is CASSLPGTHHNSPLHF. The chain has TRBV7-9 and TRBJ1-6; possibly TRBD1 for D (6 bases). This CDR3 has 16 amino acids. Trimming removed 2 bases from V and 5 bases from J, with 13 bases in between. Germline values: CDR1 SEHNR, CDR2 FQNEAQ (reference sequence).

This clonotype was detected only a few times. J is TRBJ2-7 and V is TRBV28; 8 nucleotides line up with TRBD2. Losses at the gene ends were 3 bases for V and 7 bases for J; bases not matched to a gene: 14. The CDR3 is 16 amino acids. Germline CDR1 reads MDHEN; CDR2 reads SYDVKM. CDR3: CASSFSGAPSAGEQYF. The CDR3 coding sequence is TGTGCCAGCAGTTTTAGCGGGGCCCCGAGCGCGGGGGAGCAGTACTTC.

Many counts were recorded for this clonotype. V usage is TRBV4-2 and J usage is TRBJ2-3; 10 bases line up with TRBD2. Per the germline V gene, CDR1 is LGHNA and CDR2 is YNFKEQ. The CDR3 sequence is 18 residues long. V lost 0 bases and J lost 2; bases outside the gene matches: 8. In nucleotides, the CDR3 is TGTGCCAGCAGCCAAGATAACCCCGGGACTAGCGCCACAGATACGCAGTATTTT. Translation gives CASSQDNPGTSATDTQYF.

This rearrangement joins TRBV24-1 to TRBJ2-3; unclear D gene. This CDR3 comprises 13 residues. Looked up from germline, CDR1 is KGHDR and CDR2 is SFDVKD. Trimming pared 2 bases from V and 10 bases from J, leaving 12 bases between. CDR3 residues: CATSDYRGISQYF. CDR3 nucleotide sequence: TGTGCCACCAGTGATTATCGAGGCATTTCGCAGTATTTT.

In this sample, this clonotype turned up a few times. The CDR3 DNA reads TGTGCCAGCAGCTTGACGGCCGGGACTAGCGGATCCTACGAGCAGTACTTC. Amino acids: CASSLTAGTSGSYEQYF. The chain employs TRBV7-9 and TRBJ2-7, with 11 bases matching TRBD2. V lost 3 bases and J lost 1; bases outside the gene matches: 8. CDR3 length: 17 residues. CDR1 SEHNR and CDR2 FQNEAQ come from the germline V gene (reference sequence).